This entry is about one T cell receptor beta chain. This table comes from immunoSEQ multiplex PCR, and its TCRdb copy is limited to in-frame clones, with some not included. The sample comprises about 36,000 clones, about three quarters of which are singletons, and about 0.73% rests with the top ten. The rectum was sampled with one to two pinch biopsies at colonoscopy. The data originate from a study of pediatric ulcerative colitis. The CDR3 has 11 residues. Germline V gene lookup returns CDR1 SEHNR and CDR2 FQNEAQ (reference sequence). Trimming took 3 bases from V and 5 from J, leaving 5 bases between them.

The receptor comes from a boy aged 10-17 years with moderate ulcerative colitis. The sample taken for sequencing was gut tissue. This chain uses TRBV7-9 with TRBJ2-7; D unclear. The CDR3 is CASSFEDEQYF. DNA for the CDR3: TGTGCCAGCAGCTTTGAAGACGAGCAGTACTTC. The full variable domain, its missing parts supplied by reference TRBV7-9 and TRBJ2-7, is DTGVSQNPRHKITKRGQNVTFRCDPISEHNRLYWYRQTLGQGPEFLTYFQNEAQLEKSRLLSDRFSAERPKGSFSTLEIQRTEQGDSAMYLCASSFEDEQYFGPGTRLTVT.